This T cell receptor beta chain was retrieved from a study of cytomegalovirus exposure and HLA in healthy donors (dated by TCRdb to the late 2010s). Context from the whole study: According to a later analysis, one platform produced both the roughly 120 validation repertoires and the approximately 670 repertoires of the first cohort. The study was designed to test whether signatures of past pathogen exposure could be identified by cataloging public T cell receptors. To predict cytomegalovirus infection status, the study combined high-throughput TCR immunosequencing, statistical association of individual TCRs with disease status, and machine learning. In addition to the first cohort of approximately 650 subjects, a separate validation cohort of 130 or so different subjects was used.

The library relied on the immunoSEQ multiplex PCR assay. The original methods were these. A statistical classification framework was built for diagnosing cytomegalovirus status from the catalog of TCR beta chain sequences. In its TCRdb copy, this immuneACCESS table keeps in-frame sequences only and misses some clones. Where compared with another copy, unresolved V genes explain less than half of these, and the others have no known cause. That table furnishes V, J and clone size, whereas the DNA furnished D and trimming. In all, the sample holds 190,000 or so clones, and around 81% of those were seen once. The ten largest make up around 2.8% of the sample. Study-level results and caveats: All 120 or so repertoires were used to score co-occurrence in the validation cohort in a later analysis, because that analysis had no HLA typing for the cohort. The authors suggested that the approach could potentially be generalized to other disease states and immunological phenotypes. A later analysis found that TCRs clustered in the first cohort also tended to co-occur in the 110 or so validation repertoires, with more than 90% of cluster scores above 0. A total of about 150 TCR beta chains were listed by the study as associated with cytomegalovirus. The classifier was reported to diagnose cytomegalovirus status with high specificity and sensitivity in both the original cohort and the validation cohort. Three of the identified cytomegalovirus-associated TCR beta chains were confirmed in vitro to be specific for cytomegalovirus antigens. Most TCR sequences were observed very rarely across donors, whereas some public TCRs were present in many individuals.

To note about this clone: Its antigen has not been determined. Per-base qualities were not stored, and no clone one base away is much larger.

Separate from the approximately 700-subject first cohort, the validation cohort of 90 to 150 subjects was the group to which the donors belonged. This TCR was recovered from a woman aged 18-29 years in good health and CMV-seropositive. Sequencing was performed on PBMCs.

CDR3 protein: CASSKDKLRETQYF. The sequenced DNA is TGTGCCAGCAGTAAGGACAAACTTAGAGAGACCCAGTACTTC. Here the chain combines TRBV6-1 and TRBJ2-5; perhaps TRBD1 is the D gene, with 5 bases matching. Sequences MNHNS (CDR1) and SASEGT (CDR2) are obtained from the germline V gene. Including the terminal cysteine and phenylalanine, the CDR3 comprises 14 residues. Just CDR3 DNA is preserved here, 42 bases in frame from base 1. The germline ends are 14 bases apart after V is trimmed by 5 bases and J by 4 bases.